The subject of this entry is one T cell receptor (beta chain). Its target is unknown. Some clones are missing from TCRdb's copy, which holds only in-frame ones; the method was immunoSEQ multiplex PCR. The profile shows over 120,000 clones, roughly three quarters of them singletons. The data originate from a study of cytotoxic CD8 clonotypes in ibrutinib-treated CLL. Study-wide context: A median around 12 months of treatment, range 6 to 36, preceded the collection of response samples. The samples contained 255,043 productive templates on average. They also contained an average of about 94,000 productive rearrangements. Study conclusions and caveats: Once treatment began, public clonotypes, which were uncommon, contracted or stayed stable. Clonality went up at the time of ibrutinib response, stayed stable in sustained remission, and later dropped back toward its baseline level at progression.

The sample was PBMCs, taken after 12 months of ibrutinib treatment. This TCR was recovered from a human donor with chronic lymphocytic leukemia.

The CDR3 sequence is CASSQVTSGFNEQFF. DNA of the CDR3: TGCGCCAGCAGCCAAGTAACTAGCGGATTCAATGAGCAGTTCTTC. The rearrangement joins TRBV4-3 to TRBJ2-1; TRBD2 agrees at 8 bases. V was clipped by 1 base and J by 6 bases; unmatched bases: 5. Germline V gene lookup returns CDR1 LGHNA and CDR2 YSLEER. This CDR3 spans 15 amino acids.